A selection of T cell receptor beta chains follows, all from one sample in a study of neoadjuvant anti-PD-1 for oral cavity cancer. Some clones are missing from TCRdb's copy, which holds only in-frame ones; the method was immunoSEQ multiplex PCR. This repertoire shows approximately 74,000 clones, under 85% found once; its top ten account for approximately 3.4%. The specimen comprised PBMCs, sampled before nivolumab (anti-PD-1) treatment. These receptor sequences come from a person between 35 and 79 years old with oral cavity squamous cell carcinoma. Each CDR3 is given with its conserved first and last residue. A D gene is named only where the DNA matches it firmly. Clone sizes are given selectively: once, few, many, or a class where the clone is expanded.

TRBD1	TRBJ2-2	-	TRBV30	CAWSVLRQGSIVGPGELFF	TGTGCCTGGAGTGTACTGAGACAGGGTAGTATTGTGGGTCCCGGGGAGCTGTTTTTT
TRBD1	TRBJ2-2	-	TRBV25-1	CASMGDRAGELFF	TGTGCCAGCATGGGGGACAGGGCCGGGGAGCTGTTTTTT
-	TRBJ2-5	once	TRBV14	CASSDGGTGPETQYF	TGTGCCAGCAGCGACGGGGGAACGGGGCCAGAGACCCAGTACTTC
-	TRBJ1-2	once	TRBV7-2	CASSLYGQLNYGYTF	TGTGCCAGCAGCTTATACGGGCAGCTCAACTATGGCTACACCTTC
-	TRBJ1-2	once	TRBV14	CASSQDRKSGYTF	TGTGCCAGCAGCCAAGATAGGAAGAGTGGCTACACCTTC
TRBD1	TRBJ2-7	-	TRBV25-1	CASRPTGGPYEQYF	TGTGCCAGCAGGCCGACAGGGGGTCCCTACGAGCAGTACTTC
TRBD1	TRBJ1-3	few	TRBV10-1	CASSEGTAAVGNTIYF	TGCGCCAGCAGTGAGGGGACAGCCGCTGTTGGAAACACCATATATTTT
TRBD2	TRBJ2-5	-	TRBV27	CASSWRTSGETQYF	TGTGCCAGCAGTTGGAGGACTAGCGGGGAGACCCAGTACTTC
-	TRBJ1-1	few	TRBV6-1	CASLWAVGTEAFF	TGTGCCAGCTTGTGGGCGGTTGGGACTGAAGCTTTCTTT
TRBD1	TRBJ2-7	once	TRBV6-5	CASRRRWDRGYEQYF	TGTGCCAGCAGACGGCGGTGGGACAGGGGATACGAGCAGTACTTC
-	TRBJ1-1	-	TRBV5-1	CASSPGQGVSEAFF	TGCGCCAGCAGCCCGGGACAAGGGGTCTCTGAAGCTTTCTTT
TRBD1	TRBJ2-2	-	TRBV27	CASSRQGWDTGELFF	TGTGCCAGCAGTAGACAGGGATGGGACACCGGGGAGCTGTTTTTT
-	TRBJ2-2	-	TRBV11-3	CASSVNSLNTGELFF	TGTGCCAGCAGCGTGAACTCTCTCAACACCGGGGAGCTGTTTTTT
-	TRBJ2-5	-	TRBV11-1	CASSLGGGETQYF	TGTGCCAGCAGCTTGGGGGGCGGAGAGACCCAGTACTTC
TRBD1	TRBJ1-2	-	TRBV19	CASSIPGTGNYGYTF	TGTGCCAGTAGTATCCCGGGGACAGGGAACTATGGCTACACCTTC
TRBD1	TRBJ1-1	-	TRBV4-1	CASSRQGLTEAFF	TGCGCCAGCAGCCGACAGGGGCTTACTGAAGCTTTCTTT
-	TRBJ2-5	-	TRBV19	CASSPQTGQETQYF	TGTGCCAGTAGTCCCCAAACAGGGCAAGAGACCCAGTACTTC
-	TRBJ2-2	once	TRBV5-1	CASSLEVANTGELFF	TGCGCCAGCAGCTTGGAAGTCGCGAACACCGGGGAGCTGTTTTTT
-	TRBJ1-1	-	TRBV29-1	CSVLPGVNTEAFF	TGCAGCGTTCTACCAGGGGTTAACACTGAAGCTTTCTTT
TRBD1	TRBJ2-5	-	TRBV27	CASSSLDLTGKDETQYF	TGTGCCAGCAGTTCACTCGACCTGACAGGGAAGGACGAGACCCAGTACTTC
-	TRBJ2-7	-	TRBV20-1	CSAAGLGEQYF	TGCAGTGCGGCCGGTCTAGGAGAGCAGTACTTC
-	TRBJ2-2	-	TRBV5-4	CASSAGTQNTGELFF	TGTGCCAGCAGCGCCGGGACTCAGAATACCGGGGAGCTGTTTTTT
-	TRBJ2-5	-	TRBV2	CASLAEGGAQYF	TGTGCCAGCCTCGCTGAAGGGGGGGCCCAGTACTTC
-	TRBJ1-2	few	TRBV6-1	CASSERGPSGYTF	TGTGCCAGCAGTGAAAGGGGACCAAGCGGCTACACCTTC
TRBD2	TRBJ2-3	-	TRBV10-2	CASSRGTSGLTDTQYF	TGCGCCAGCTCCCGAGGGACTAGCGGGTTGACAGATACGCAGTATTTT
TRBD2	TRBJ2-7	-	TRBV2	CASSLLSGTDSYEQYF	TGTGCCAGCTCCCTGCTCAGCGGGACGGACTCCTACGAGCAGTACTTC
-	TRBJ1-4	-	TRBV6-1	CASTRQEREKLFF	TGTGCCAGCACCAGACAGGAGAGAGAAAAACTGTTTTTT
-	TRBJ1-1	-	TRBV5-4	CASSFGREPTEAFF	TGTGCCAGCAGCTTTGGTAGGGAACCCACTGAAGCTTTCTTT
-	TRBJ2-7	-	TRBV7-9	CASSLGGSHYEQYF	TGTGCCAGCAGCTTAGGTGGCAGCCACTACGAGCAGTACTTC